Listed below are T cell receptor beta chains from one sample, sequenced in a study of blood T cell repertoires in COVID-19. Some clones are missing from TCRdb's copy, which holds only in-frame ones; the method was immunoSEQ multiplex PCR. The data hold 91,000 or so clones, with about 86% observed a single time. Sequencing input: peripheral blood. These receptors all come from an older woman in a cohort sampled during active or convalescent COVID-19. Each CDR3 is given with its conserved first and last residue. A D gene is named only where the DNA matches it firmly. Some rows mark clone size as missing; the rest say once, few, many or name a class of expanded clone.

12	TRBJ2-7	TRBD1	few	TRBV7-3	TGTGCCAGCAGAGGCCGGGACAGCGAGCAGTACTTC	CASRGRDSEQYF
14	TRBJ2-2	TRBD1	NA	TRBV19	TGTGCCAGTACCGGGACAGGGGGGACCGGGGAGCTGTTTTTT	CASTGTGGTGELFF
16	TRBJ1-6	NA	NA	TRBV4-2	TGTGCCAGCAGCCAAGTCCTCGCAGACAAGAATTCACCCCTCCACTTT	CASSQVLADKNSPLHF
12	TRBJ2-7	TRBD2	NA	TRBV7-9	TGTGCCAGCAGTCCCGGGGGGAATGAGCAGTACTTC	CASSPGGNEQYF
18	TRBJ2-3	TRBD2	NA	TRBV3-1/TRBV3-2	TGTGCCAGCAGCCAAGTAGGAGGTAGCGGGAGGGCGGGAGATACGCAGTATTTT	CASSQVGGSGRAGDTQYF
13	TRBJ1-1	NA	NA	TRBV7-9	TGTGCCAGCAGCTTAGATCAGGGGCCCCAAGCTTTCTTT	CASSLDQGPQAFF
16	TRBJ1-1	NA	NA	TRBV19	TGTGCCAGTACTCGCTGGTTTAATGGTTGGGAGACTGAAGCTTTCTTT	CASTRWFNGWETEAFF
16	TRBJ2-7	NA	NA	TRBV24-1	TGTGCCACCAGTGACAAACACAGGGTCCCTTCCTACGAGCAGTACTTC	CATSDKHRVPSYEQYF
15	TRBJ2-7	NA	once	TRBV19	TGTGCCAGTAGTATAGGCCAGGGCTTTACCTACGAGCAGTACTTC	CASSIGQGFTYEQYF
13	TRBJ2-7	TRBD1	NA	TRBV19	TGTGCCAGTAGTGGGGACAGGGGGCGCAGGCAGTACTTC	CASSGDRGRRQYF
13	TRBJ1-5	TRBD1	NA	TRBV6-5	TGTGCCAGCAGGGGACAGGGAACCCAGCCCCAGCATTTT	CASRGQGTQPQHF
15	TRBJ2-7	TRBD2	NA	TRBV5-1	TGCGCCAGCAGCTTGGAGGGACTAGTGATTTGGGAGCAGTACTTC	CASSLEGLVIWEQYF
16	TRBJ1-1	TRBD1	NA	TRBV2	TGTGCCAGCAGGCCCCGGGACAGGGGGCTTAGTAGTGAAGCTTTCTTT	CASRPRDRGLSSEAFF
12	TRBJ1-2	NA	NA	TRBV19	TGTGCCAGTATCGGCAGGCCGTATGGCTACACCTTC	CASIGRPYGYTF
15	TRBJ1-1	NA	few	TRBV4-1	TGCGCCAGCAGCCAACCGACCAGGGGAATCACTGAAGCTTTCTTT	CASSQPTRGITEAFF
13	TRBJ1-1	TRBD1	once	TRBV5-1	TGCGCCAGCAGCGAGGGGGCTCCACTTGAAGCTTTCTTT	CASSEGAPLEAFF
16	TRBJ2-3	TRBD2	NA	TRBV5-4	TGTGCCAGCAGCCGCCGCGGGGGGGCCTTGCCAGATACGCAGTATTTT	CASSRRGGALPDTQYF
13	TRBJ2-7	NA	NA	TRBV6-5	TGTGCCAGCAGCAGGGCGGGATTCTACGAGCAGTACTTC	CASSRAGFYEQYF
12	TRBJ1-2	NA	NA	TRBV5-6	TGTGCCAGCAGCTTCCGACAGAGTGGCTACACCTTC	CASSFRQSGYTF
19	TRBJ2-6	TRBD1	once	TRBV30	TGTGCCTGGAGTATCCCCTGGACAGGGAGAATGTCTGGGGCCAACGTCCTGACTTTC	CAWSIPWTGRMSGANVLTF
15	TRBJ1-2	NA	NA	TRBV30	TGTGCCTGGAGTGCCGACAGGAGATTTAACTATGGCTACACCTTC	CAWSADRRFNYGYTF
12	TRBJ1-5	NA	NA	TRBV28	TGTGCCAGCAGTCTGACAGATCAGCCCCAGCATTTT	CASSLTDQPQHF
14	TRBJ1-2	NA	once	TRBV4-1	TGCGCCAGCAGCCAAGATAACAGTCTCTATGGCTACACCTTC	CASSQDNSLYGYTF
16	TRBJ2-7	TRBD1	once	TRBV3-1/TRBV3-2	TGTGCCAGCAGCATAGACCCCGGGACAGGGATTAAGGAGCAGTACTTC	CASSIDPGTGIKEQYF
14	TRBJ2-7	TRBD2	once	TRBV29-1	TGCAGCGTACCCGTCGGGGGGGCCCCATCCGAGCAGTACTTC	CSVPVGGAPSEQYF
15	TRBJ1-6	NA	few	TRBV9	TGTGCCAGCAGCGTCGGGGAATCGAGGAATTCACCCCTCCACTTT	CASSVGESRNSPLHF
14	TRBJ1-4	TRBD1	once	TRBV7-9	TGTGCCAGCAGCGCCGGGACAGGGATTGAAAAACTGTTTTTT	CASSAGTGIEKLFF
14	TRBJ1-2	NA	NA	TRBV10-3	TGTGCCATCAGTGAGAGACAGCAGAACTATGGCTACACCTTC	CAISERQQNYGYTF
14	TRBJ2-7	TRBD1	NA	TRBV10-3	TGTGCCATCAGCTCTCGACAGGGGATGAGAGAGCAGTACTTC	CAISSRQGMREQYF
14	TRBJ2-7	TRBD1	NA	TRBV27	TGTGCCAGCAGTTACGGACAGGGAATCGGCGAGCAGTACTTC	CASSYGQGIGEQYF
16	TRBJ2-7	NA	once	TRBV30	TGTGCCTGGAGTGACCCCCCGTATAGCGGCACCTACGAGCAGTACTTC	CAWSDPPYSGTYEQYF
13	TRBJ1-1	TRBD1	NA	TRBV18	TGTGCCAGCTCACCAAGGACAGGCGAAGAAGCTTTCTTT	CASSPRTGEEAFF
13	TRBJ1-1	TRBD1	NA	TRBV6-6	TGTGCCAGCAGTCTGACTCTACAGGGGAAAGCTTTCTTT	CASSLTLQGKAFF
14	TRBJ2-7	TRBD2	few	TRBV4-1	TGCGCCAGCAGCCGTAGCGGGAGCTCCTACGAGCAGTACTTC	CASSRSGSSYEQYF
11	TRBJ2-7	NA	NA	TRBV30	TGTGCCTGGACCCCCGGGGACGAGCAGTACTTC	CAWTPGDEQYF
14	TRBJ1-1	TRBD1	NA	TRBV6-1	TGTGCCAGCAGTGAAGAACAGGGGATCGCTGAAGCTTTCTTT	CASSEEQGIAEAFF
16	TRBJ2-1	NA	few	TRBV6-1	TGTGCCAGCAGTGAGTCCCTCGGGACTCGCCAGGAGGAGCAGTTCTTC	CASSESLGTRQEEQFF
16	TRBJ2-1	TRBD1	NA	TRBV7-3	TGTGCCAGCAGCTCCCCCCAGACAGGGAGTGGGAATGAGCAGTTCTTC	CASSSPQTGSGNEQFF
15	TRBJ1-6	NA	NA	TRBV4-1	TGCGCCAGCAGCCAACTCGACAGGATTAATTCACCCCTCCACTTT	CASSQLDRINSPLHF
13	TRBJ1-1	NA	few	TRBV18	TGTGCCAGCTCGCTACGGGTTAACACTGAAGCTTTCTTT	CASSLRVNTEAFF
17	TRBJ1-1	NA	NA	TRBV5-1	TGCGCCAGCAGTTATCGGGGCATCCAGGGGATGAACACTGAAGCTTTCTTT	CASSYRGIQGMNTEAFF